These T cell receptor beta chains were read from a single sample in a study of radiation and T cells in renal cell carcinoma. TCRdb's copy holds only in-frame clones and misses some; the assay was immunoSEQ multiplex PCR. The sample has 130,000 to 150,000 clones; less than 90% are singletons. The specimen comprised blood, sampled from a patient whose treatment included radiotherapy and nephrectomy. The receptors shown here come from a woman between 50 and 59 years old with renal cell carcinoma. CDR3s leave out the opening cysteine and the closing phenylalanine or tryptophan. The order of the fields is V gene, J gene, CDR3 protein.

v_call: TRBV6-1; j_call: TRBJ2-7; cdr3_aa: ASSEAPGRVYEQY
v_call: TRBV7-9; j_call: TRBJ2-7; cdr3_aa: ASSLSYEQY
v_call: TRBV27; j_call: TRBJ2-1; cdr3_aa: ASSLSEMSDEQF
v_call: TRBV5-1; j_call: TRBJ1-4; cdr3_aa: ASSPDQTGWDEKLF
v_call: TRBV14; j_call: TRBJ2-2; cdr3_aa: ASSLKGRNTGELF
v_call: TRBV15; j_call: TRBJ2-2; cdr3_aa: ATSRDRSGGELF
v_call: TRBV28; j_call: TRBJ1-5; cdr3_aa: ASTYRGRQPQH
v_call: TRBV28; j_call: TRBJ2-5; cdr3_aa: ASKLAGSGETQY
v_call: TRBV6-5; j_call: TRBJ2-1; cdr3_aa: ASKISSSYNEQF
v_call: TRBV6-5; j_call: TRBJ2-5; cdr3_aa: ASRPTGGKETQY
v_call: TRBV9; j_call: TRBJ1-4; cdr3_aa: ASSAGEAYEKLF
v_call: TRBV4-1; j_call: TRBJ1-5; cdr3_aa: ASSQVRAGGGPQH
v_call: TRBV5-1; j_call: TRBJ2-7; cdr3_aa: ASSLDGQGAEEQY
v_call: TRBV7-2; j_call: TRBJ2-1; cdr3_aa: ASRVAGGLGNEQF
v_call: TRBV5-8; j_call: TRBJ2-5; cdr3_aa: ASSPRGVGETQY
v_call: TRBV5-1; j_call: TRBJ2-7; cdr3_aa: ASSFLSPGVSSYEQY
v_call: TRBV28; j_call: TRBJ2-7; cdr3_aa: ASSPPGLAGDYEQY
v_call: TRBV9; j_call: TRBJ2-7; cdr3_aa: ASSPRREANYEQY
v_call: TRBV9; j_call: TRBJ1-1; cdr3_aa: ASSVVVLGAGEAF
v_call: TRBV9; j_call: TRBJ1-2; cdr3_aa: ASSADRRQSYGYT
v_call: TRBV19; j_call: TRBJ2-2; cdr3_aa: ASSTGPEAGELF
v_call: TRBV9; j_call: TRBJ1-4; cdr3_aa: ASTQGATNEKLF
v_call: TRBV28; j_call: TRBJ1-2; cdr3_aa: ASSRGGQGY
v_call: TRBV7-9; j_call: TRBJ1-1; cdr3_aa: ASSLRPTGLYTEAF
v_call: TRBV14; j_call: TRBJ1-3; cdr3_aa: ASSQRGNTIY
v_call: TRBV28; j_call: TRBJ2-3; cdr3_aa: ASSSQGVDPDTQY
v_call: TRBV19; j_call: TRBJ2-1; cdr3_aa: ASSIERYWGNEQF
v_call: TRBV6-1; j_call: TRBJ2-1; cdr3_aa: ASSEVAGDQNEQF
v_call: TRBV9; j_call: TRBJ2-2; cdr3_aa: ASSVDLAENTGELF
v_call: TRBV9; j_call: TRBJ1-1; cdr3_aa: ASSVGIRAENTEAF
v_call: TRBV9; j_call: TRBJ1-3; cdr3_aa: ASSVTSGNTIY
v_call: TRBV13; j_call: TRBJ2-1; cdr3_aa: ASSWTAGEQF
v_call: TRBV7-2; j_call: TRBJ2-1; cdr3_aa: ASSLAGLAGGLEQF
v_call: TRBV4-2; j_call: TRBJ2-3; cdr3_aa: ASSYRESGRPHTQY
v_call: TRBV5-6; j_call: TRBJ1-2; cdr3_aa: ASSLDGTGVSYGYT
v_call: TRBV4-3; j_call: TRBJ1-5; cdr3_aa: ASSQDLGGRVNNQPQH
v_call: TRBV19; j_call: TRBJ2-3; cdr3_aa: ASSIADTQY
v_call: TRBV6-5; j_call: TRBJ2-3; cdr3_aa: ASSSPLRGGVDTQY
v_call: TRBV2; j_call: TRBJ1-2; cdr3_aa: ASSLTPEGAGYGYT
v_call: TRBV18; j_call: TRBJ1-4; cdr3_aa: ASSPETGNEKLF
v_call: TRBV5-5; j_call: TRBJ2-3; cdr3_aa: ASSLTDPSDTQY
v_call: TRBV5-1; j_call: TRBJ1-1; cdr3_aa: ASRGAAMNTEAF
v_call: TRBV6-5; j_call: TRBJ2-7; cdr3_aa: ASSYRGHSSYEQY
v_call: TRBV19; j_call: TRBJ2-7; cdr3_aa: ASSSGHGAYEQY
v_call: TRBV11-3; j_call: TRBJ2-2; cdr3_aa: ASSPGLANTGELF
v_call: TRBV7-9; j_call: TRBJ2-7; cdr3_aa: ASSLMVGKDEQY
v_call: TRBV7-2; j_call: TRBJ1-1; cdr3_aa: ASSQGRGSTEAF